This passage covers 17 T cell receptor beta chains from one sample sequenced in a study of graft-versus-host responses after intestinal transplantation. Clones were read by immunoSEQ multiplex PCR, and TCRdb kept only the in-frame ones, dropping some. This sample yields fewer than 95,000 clones, of which less than 95% are seen a single time; roughly 0.39% belongs to the top ten. Their recognized antigens are unknown. The sequences come from unstimulated CD8+ T cells sorted from spleen or lymph node cells, collected before transplant. The source is a human donor who was the organ donor for an intestinal transplant.

The chain links TRBV7-9 to TRBJ2-5, with TRBD1 identical over 10 bases. The DNA end lines up better with TRBJ2-7; the J call may be wrong. Germline loops: CDR1 SEHNR, CDR2 FQNEAQ (reference sequence). There are 15 residues in the CDR3. CDR3 protein: CASSYPGQGSYEQYF. Written as DNA, the CDR3 is TGTGCCAGCAGCTACCCGGGACAGGGGTCTTACGAGCAGTACTTC.

The chain carries TRBV28 and TRBJ2-1; 7 nucleotides align to TRBD2. Germline V gene data show CDR1 as MDHEN and CDR2 as SYDVKM. The CDR3 is 15 residues long. V shed 6 bases and J 3 bases; nucleotides not matched to a gene: 8. The CDR3, as DNA: TGTGCCAGCAGCAAAGGGACTATCCTCTACAATGAGCAGTTCTTC. Amino acids: CASSKGTILYNEQFF.

A word on this clone: The same CDR3 arises from other DNA sequences in this sample as well. Here the CDR3 reads CASSLQGATEAFF. The DNA for the CDR3 is TGTGCCAGCAGCTTACAGGGGGCGACTGAAGCTTTCTTT. This chain joins TRBV27 and TRBJ1-1, with 9 bases that match TRBD1. J gave up 5 bases and V 6 bases, and 4 bases lay outside the gene matches. CDR3 size: 13 residues. CDR1 is MNHEY and CDR2 is SMNVEV in the germline V gene (reference sequence).

In DNA form, the CDR3 reads TGTGCCAGCAGCTTGGGGACAGCGGTCTCACTCGGGGAGCTGTTTTTT. Translation: CASSLGTAVSLGELFF. The chain links TRBV13 to TRBJ2-2, with TRBD1 identical over 7 bases. The CDR3 spans 16 residues. From germline, CDR1 is PRHDT and CDR2 FYEKMQ (reference sequence). The ends lost 3 bases at V and 7 bases at J; junction bases unmatched: 11.

This clone has a single count. The V call is TRBV29-1, the J call TRBJ1-2, with 10 bases fitting TRBD1. This CDR3 comprises 13 residues. Unmatched junction bases numbered 5, after V lost 6 bases and J lost 4 bases. Germline V gene sequence: CDR1 SQVTM, CDR2 ANQGSEA. The CDR3 nucleotides read TGCAGCGTCGGGACAGGGGACGGCTATGGCTACACCTTC. Its translation is CSVGTGDGYGYTF.

This clone was recorded once. V is TRBV19 and J is TRBJ1-5, with TRBD1 matching over 8 bases. The CDR3 consists of 15 residues. The germline CDR1 and CDR2 sequences are LNHDA and SQIVND (reference sequence). V was pared by 9 bases and J by 1 base, with 8 bases of the junction left unmatched. CDR3 protein: CASRPGQASNQPQHF. DNA of the CDR3: TGTGCCAGCAGACCGGGACAGGCGAGCAATCAGCCCCAGCATTTT.

This clone was counted between two and nine times. The chain carries TRBV4-1 and TRBJ1-4, with 9 positions matching TRBD1. The CDR3 covers 14 residues. Germline CDR1 MGHRA, CDR2 YSYEKL. Trimming cost V 4 bases and J 7 bases; bases outside gene matches: 4. In DNA, the CDR3 is TGCGCCAGCAGCCTACAGGGGGCCGGTGAAAAACTGTTTTTT. Translating gives CASSLQGAGEKLFF.

The CDR3 region is CASSSQAVSNQPQHF. The CDR3 DNA sequence: TGTGCCAGCAGTTCCCAGGCAGTAAGCAATCAGCCCCAGCATTTT. The rearrangement links TRBV27 to TRBJ1-5; D gene uncertain. The V gene lost 4 bases and the J gene lost 1 base, with 11 bases spanning the gap. Germline V gene data show CDR1 as MNHEY and CDR2 as SMNVEV (reference sequence). The CDR3 spans 15 residues.

In the case of this clone: Other DNA sequences from this sample encode an identical CDR3 as well. This sequence joins TRBV4-1 and TRBJ1-4; tentative D call: TRBD1 (5 bases). The CDR3 runs 14 residues. CDR1 is MGHRA, CDR2 YSYEKL, per germline. Trimming took 1 base from V and 5 from J, leaving 8 bases between them. The CDR3 nucleotides read TGCGCCAGCAGCCAAGTGGGGGGAAATGAAAAACTGTTTTTT. Amino acid sequence: CASSQVGGNEKLFF.

This clone has just one count. The gene calls are TRBV5-8 and TRBJ1-1, with 11 bases aligning to TRBD1. This CDR3 region has 15 residues. Germline V gene sequence: CDR1 SGHTS, CDR2 YDEGEE. J gave up 0 bases and V 4 bases, and 2 bases lay outside the gene matches. CDR3 sequence reads: CASSRDRGLNTEAFF. CDR3 bases: TGTGCCAGCAGCCGGGACAGGGGGTTGAACACTGAAGCTTTCTTT.

V is TRBV4-3 and J is TRBJ1-1, with D perhaps matching TRBD1 (6 bases). Trimming shortened V by 3 bases and J by 10 bases, and 15 bases separated the two germline ends. Per germline, CDR1 LGHNA and CDR2 YSLEER. There are 13 residues in the CDR3. The chain's CDR3 is CASSHIRGGTAFF. DNA for the CDR3: TGCGCCAGCAGCCACATTCGCGGGGGCACAGCTTTCTTT.

The chain joins TRBV4-2 to TRBJ2-7; the D gene is possibly TRBD2 (6 bases). V lost 0 bases and J lost 9, with 12 bases in between. The CDR3 sequence is 13 residues long. Germline V lookup: CDR1 LGHNA, CDR2 YNFKEQ. CDR3 protein: CASSQDGTLGQYF. The CDR3 coding sequence is TGTGCCAGCAGCCAAGATGGGACTCTTGGGCAGTACTTC.

This chain joins TRBV27 and TRBJ2-5, with 9 bases that match TRBD1. The germline gives CDR1 MNHEY, CDR2 SMNVEV (reference sequence). With 5 bases clipped from V and 2 bases from J, the junction kept 6 bases outside the gene matches. This CDR3 has 15 residues. CDR3 DNA: TGTGCCAGCAGTACCGACAGGGGGGGTCAAGAGACCCAGTACTTC. Amino acids: CASSTDRGGQETQYF.

This clone was picked up one time. This chain links TRBV4-2 with TRBJ1-1; unclear D gene. Between the trimmed V and J ends, which lost 9 bases and 1 base, there was a span of 12 bases. CDR3 length: 13 amino acids. The V gene's germline CDR1 is LGHNA and CDR2 YNFKEQ. The CDR3 loop reads CASMALPNTEAFF. CDR3 in DNA: TGTGCCAGTATGGCCCTCCCGAACACTGAAGCTTTCTTT.

The genes are TRBV4-3 and TRBJ2-2, with D perhaps TRBD2 (6 bases). Between the trimmed V and J ends, which lost 4 bases and 3 bases, there was a span of 15 bases. The CDR3 runs 16 residues. The V gene's germline CDR1 is LGHNA and CDR2 YSLEER. The CDR3 bases are TGCGCCAGCAGCCGCCTCTATGGGAGGTACACCGGGGAGCTGTTTTTT. Its translation: CASSRLYGRYTGELFF.

This clone was seen a handful of times. The chain combines TRBV21-1 with TRBJ1-1. TRBV21-1 is tagged as a pseudogene. This CDR3 has 14 amino acids. CDR3 amino acids: CASSKDNGVTEAFF. CDR3 coding DNA: TGTGCCAGCAGCAAAGATAACGGTGTCACTGAAGCTTTCTTT.

This sequence joins TRBV2 and TRBJ2-2, with D perhaps matching TRBD1 (6 bases). This CDR3 has 16 residues. Looked up from germline, CDR1 is SNHLY and CDR2 is FYNNEI. Trimming left V 4 bases short and J 6 bases short, with 18 bases between. CDR3 residues: CASSGETGSGAGELFF. In DNA form, the CDR3 reads TGTGCCAGCAGTGGAGAAACAGGGTCTGGCGCCGGGGAGCTGTTTTTT. The full variable domain, with the rest looked up from reference TRBV2 and TRBJ2-2, is EPEVTQTPSHQVTQMGQEVILRCVPISNHLYFYWYRQILGQKVEFLVSFYNNEISEKSEIFDDQFSVERPDGSNFTLKIRSTKLEDSAMYFCASSGETGSGAGELFFGEGSRLTVL.